This paragraph covers one T cell receptor beta chain sequence. V was pared by 2 bases and J by 1 base, with 2 bases of the junction left unmatched. The CDR3 loop spans 14 amino acids. Germline assignment: CDR1 MNHNY and CDR2 SVGAGI (reference sequence). This table comes from immunoSEQ multiplex PCR, and its TCRdb copy is limited to in-frame clones, with some not included. The sample consists of more than 30,000 clones, 90% to 95% of them appearing once. These data come from a study of T cell changes during pregnancy in multiple sclerosis. The sequence was collected from a female donor with multiple sclerosis, enrolled in a pregnancy study. The rearrangement joins TRBV6-6 to TRBJ2-7, with TRBD2 matching 7 bases. The material sequenced was CD8+ T cells from peripheral blood mononuclear cells, taken in the third trimester of pregnancy. CDR3 sequence (DNA): TGTGCCAGCAGTTACGCGGGACTATCCTACGAGCAGTACTTC. Encoded protein: CASSYAGLSYEQYF.